These T cell receptor beta chains were read from a single sample in a study of early T cells in non-severe SARS-CoV-2 infection. TCRdb used MiXCR to reprocess the 5' RACE reads, holding one entry per CDR3 protein. The profile shows about 130,000 distinct CDR3 sequences, around 14% of them singletons. Sequences were obtained from whole blood. Receptors were obtained from an adult who was a healthcare worker with PCR-confirmed SARS-CoV-2 infection or an uninfected control (not recorded which). The CDR3 runs from the conserved cysteine through the conserved F or W. Fields, in order: CDR3 protein, CDR3 DNA, clone size, V gene, J gene, D gene. The D gene is left open where the match is weak. A row's size may be missing; if present it is once, few, many or a size class.

CASSPFITSGDNEQFF,TGTGCCAGCTCACCATTTATCACTAGCGGCGACAATGAGCAGTTCTTC,few,TRBV18,TRBJ2-1,TRBD2
CASSFSDHNRYTF,TGTGCCAGCAGTTTCTCGGACCACAACCGCTACACCTTC,few,TRBV28,TRBJ1-2,-
CASKAEKGTEAFF,TGTGCCAGCAAGGCAGAGAAGGGCACTGAAGCTTTCTTT,few,TRBV12-3/TRBV12-4,TRBJ1-1,-
CASSIWPARTAQRGYGYTF,TGTGCCAGTAGTATATGGCCGGCCCGGACAGCACAGCGAGGCTATGGCTACACCTTC,few,TRBV19,TRBJ1-2,-
CASSPGDRGKGVGEYEQYF,TGCGCCAGCAGCCCCGGGGACAGGGGAAAGGGGGTCGGTGAATACGAGCAGTACTTC,few,TRBV4-1,TRBJ2-7,TRBD1
CASGSPTGGPYEQYF,TGTGCTAGTGGTTCTCCGACAGGGGGGCCCTACGAGCAGTACTTC,-,TRBV12-5,TRBJ2-7,TRBD1
CAWSRGQENTEAFF,TGTGCCTGGAGCCGCGGACAGGAGAACACTGAAGCTTTCTTT,few,TRBV30,TRBJ1-1,TRBD1
CASSFSGDTGELFF,TGTGCCAGCAGTTTTTCGGGGGATACCGGGGAGCTGTTTTTT,few,TRBV27,TRBJ2-2,-
CASRAGQVKLFF,TGTGCCAGCAGGGCTGGACAGGTCAAACTGTTTTTT,-,TRBV6-1,TRBJ1-4,TRBD1
CASSQARTGDYEQYF,TGCGCCAGCAGCCAAGCTAGGACAGGGGACTACGAGCAGTACTTC,few,TRBV4-1,TRBJ2-7,TRBD1
CASSESDRGTPLHF,TGTGCCAGCAGTGAATCGGACAGGGGGACACCCCTCCACTTT,-,TRBV6-1,TRBJ1-6,TRBD1
CASSHGQGMNTEAFF,TGCGCCAGCAGTCATGGACAGGGAATGAACACTGAAGCTTTCTTT,few,TRBV5-1,TRBJ1-1,TRBD1
CASSLRGLHHPSSYNEQFF,TGTGCCAGCAGCTTACGCGGACTCCACCACCCTAGCTCCTACAATGAGCAGTTCTTC,few,TRBV7-9,TRBJ2-1,-
CASSPGEAGNTIYF,TGTGCCAGCAGCCCCGGCGAAGCAGGAAACACCATATATTTT,few,TRBV3-1,TRBJ1-3,-
CASSLAPARTGIYEQYF,TGTGCCAGCAGCTTAGCTCCCGCGAGGACTGGCATCTACGAGCAGTACTTC,few,TRBV7-7,TRBJ2-7,-
CASSFWGRGDTQYF,TGTGCCAGCAGCTTTTGGGGGAGAGGAGATACGCAGTATTTT,once,TRBV7-9,TRBJ2-3,-
CASSRTDRGPGEKLFF,TGCGCCAGCAGCAGGACGGACAGGGGACCGGGCGAAAAACTGTTTTTT,-,TRBV5-1,TRBJ1-4,TRBD1
CASSLPGLALATNNEQFF,TGCGCCAGCAGCCTCCCGGGACTAGCTCTGGCCACTAACAATGAGCAGTTCTTC,-,TRBV5-1,TRBJ2-1,TRBD2
CASSLELGGSTEAFF,TGTGCCAGCAGCTTGGAGCTGGGAGGCTCGACTGAAGCTTTCTTT,few,TRBV5-4,TRBJ1-1,-
CASSQRAGTGDEKLFF,TGTGCCAGCAGCCAAAGAGCCGGGACAGGGGATGAAAAACTGTTTTTT,-,TRBV11-2,TRBJ1-4,TRBD1
CASSSTASTDTQYF,TGTGCCAGCAGCTCCACCGCTAGCACAGATACGCAGTATTTT,-,TRBV7-9,TRBJ2-3,-
CASSFGSPSSPLHF,TGTGCCAGCAGCTTCGGGAGTCCCTCCTCACCCCTCCACTTT,-,TRBV12-3/TRBV12-4,TRBJ1-6,-
CASSQERPSEQFF,TGCGCCAGCAGCCAAGAAAGGCCTAGCGAGCAGTTCTTC,few,TRBV4-1,TRBJ2-1,-
CASSLVTGTGQETQYF,TGTGCCAGCAGCTTAGTGACCGGGACAGGCCAAGAGACCCAGTACTTC,few,TRBV7-9,TRBJ2-5,TRBD1
CSARRSGGPRDQPQHF,TGCAGTGCTCGACGCTCAGGAGGCCCTAGGGATCAGCCCCAGCATTTT,few,TRBV20-1,TRBJ1-5,-
CASSYSKRDTIYF,TGTGCCAGCAGTTACTCGAAGAGGGACACCATATATTTT,many,TRBV6-6,TRBJ1-3,-
CSASQQYYGYTF,TGCAGTGCTAGTCAACAGTACTATGGCTACACCTTC,many,TRBV20-1,TRBJ1-2,-
CASSGGGATDTQYF,TGTGCCAGCAGTGGAGGCGGGGCCACAGATACGCAGTATTTT,few,TRBV6-1,TRBJ2-3,-
CASSVEGQGAGTEAFF,TGTGCCAGCAGCGTAGAGGGACAGGGGGCTGGTACTGAAGCTTTCTTT,few,TRBV9,TRBJ1-1,TRBD1
CASSESAGSYNEQFF,TGTGCCAGCAGTGAATCGGCGGGGTCTTACAATGAGCAGTTCTTC,few,TRBV6-4,TRBJ2-1,-
CASSPMTGALEAFF,TGCGCCAGCAGCCCGATGACAGGCGCCCTCGAAGCTTTCTTT,-,TRBV5-1,TRBJ1-1,-
CAGTPRKSRTDTQYF,TGTGCCGGTACCCCTAGAAAGAGCCGGACAGATACGCAGTATTTT,-,TRBV7-9,TRBJ2-3,-
CSANTRGTEAFF,TGCAGTGCTAACACTAGGGGCACTGAAGCTTTCTTT,-,TRBV20-1,TRBJ1-1,-
CASSDETRRGANTEAFF,TGTGCCAGCAGTGATGAGACCCGTAGAGGTGCGAACACTGAAGCTTTCTTT,-,TRBV25-1,TRBJ1-1,-